One sample yielded the 30 T cell receptor beta chains listed below, sequenced in a study of Ad26.COV2.S vaccination and SARS-CoV-2 variants. Clones were sequenced by immunoSEQ multiplex PCR, and TCRdb holds only the in-frame ones, with some missing. The table includes roughly 500,000 clones, nearly 90% detected once. Treatment reported: over 15 received Ad26.COV2.S at low or high dose, single or two shots; 5 received placebo; per-sample allocation not given. Day 63 after the first vaccine or placebo injection was the time point for sampling. Sequenced here: peripheral blood, sampled in a trial of Ad26.COV2.S vaccine versus placebo. These receptors came from a person aged 18 to 59 who received the Ad26.COV2.S COVID-19 vaccine or a placebo.

The J gene is TRBJ2-1, the V gene TRBV5-1; 8 bases are a match to TRBD2. Germline trimming cut 2 bases from V and 7 bases from J; bases unmatched to any gene: 5. CDR1 is SGHRS, CDR2 YFSETQ, per germline. CDR3 length: 14 amino acids. CDR3 loop: CASSFATSENEQFF. DNA of the CDR3: TGCGCCAGCAGCTTCGCGACTAGCGAGAATGAGCAGTTCTTC.

The CDR3 loop reads CASRPTGFTEAFF. In DNA form, the CDR3 reads TGTGCCAGCAGACCCACAGGGTTCACTGAAGCTTTCTTT. The chain is built from TRBV6-5 and TRBJ1-1; D possibly corresponds to TRBD1 (6 bases). V was shortened by 6 bases and J by 4 bases, with 12 bases between the two germline ends. This CDR3 has 13 amino acids. In germline, CDR1 is MNHEY, CDR2 SVGAGI.

V and J are TRBV6-6 and TRBJ2-2; D may be TRBD1 (5 bases). Between the trimmed V and J ends, which lost 9 bases and 5 bases, there was a span of 13 bases. The length of the CDR3 is 13 residues. CDR1 and CDR2 (germline): MNHNY, SVGAGI (reference sequence). The CDR3 here is CASPGMDTGELFF. In DNA form, the CDR3 reads TGTGCCAGTCCAGGGATGGATACCGGGGAGCTGTTTTTT.

This chain uses TRBV7-9 with TRBJ2-2; 8 bases agree with TRBD2. Germline trimming cut 5 bases from V and 2 bases from J; bases unmatched to any gene: 10. Germline CDR1 and CDR2: SEHNR and FQNEAQ (reference sequence). CDR3 length: 17 residues. The CDR3 loop is CASSRTGTRGNTGELFF. The CDR3 region has the DNA TGTGCCAGCAGCCGGACCGGGACTAGGGGCAACACCGGGGAGCTGTTTTTT.

The V gene is TRBV18, the J gene TRBJ2-1; 8 bases fit TRBD2. Germline V lookup: CDR1 KGHSH, CDR2 LQKENI. V was pared by 4 bases and J by 3 bases, with 8 bases of the junction left unmatched. This CDR3 contains 16 residues. DNA of the CDR3: TGTGCCAGCTCACTTAACAGCGGGGGAAGCTACAATGAGCAGTTCTTC. Translated, it gives CASSLNSGGSYNEQFF.

The chain has TRBV5-1 and TRBJ2-5; 9 bases map to TRBD1. This CDR3 is 15 amino acids long. Germline trimming cut 4 bases from V and 9 bases from J; bases unmatched to any gene: 13. Germline V gene lookup returns CDR1 SGHRS and CDR2 YFSETQ. For the CDR3, the DNA is TGCGCCAGCAGCGATCCCGGGGTCGGACAGGGGCCCCAGTACTTC. The encoded protein is CASSDPGVGQGPQYF.

This sequence joins TRBV3-1 (or the pseudogene TRBV3-2) and TRBJ1-6, with D unresolved. The CDR3 runs to 14 residues. V was pared by 4 bases and J by 7 bases, with 11 bases between. Germline-derived CDR1 and CDR2 are LGHDT and YNNKEL (reference sequence). The CDR3 protein is CASSPSDGNSPLHF. Here the CDR3 DNA reads TGTGCCAGCAGCCCTTCGGACGGAAATTCACCCCTCCACTTT.

V usage is TRBV9 and J usage is TRBJ2-5, with TRBD2 identical over 7 bases. The CDR3 length is 14 residues. The germline gives CDR1 SGDLS, CDR2 YYNGEE. The ends lost 5 bases at V and 4 bases at J; junction bases unmatched: 8. CDR3 loop: CASSAVGGVETQYF. CDR3 DNA: TGTGCCAGCAGTGCCGTGGGAGGGGTAGAGACCCAGTACTTC. Using reference TRBV9 and TRBJ2-5 for the parts outside the CDR3, the full variable domain is DSGVTQTPKHLITATGQRVTLRCSPRSGDLSVYWYQQSLDQGLQFLIQYYNGEERAKGNILERFSAQQFPDLHSELNLSSLELGDSALYFCASSAVGGVETQYFGPGTRLLVL.

The rearrangement joins TRBV5-1 to TRBJ1-2; D unresolved. Germline CDR1 and CDR2: SGHRS and YFSETQ. Trimming removed 2 bases from V and 4 bases from J, with 9 bases in between. CDR3 length equals 13 residues. The CDR3, as DNA: TGCGCCAGCAGCTTAATAGGGAGCTATGGCTACACCTTC. Encoded protein: CASSLIGSYGYTF.

The chain employs TRBV28 and TRBJ1-3, with a possible D match to TRBD1 (6 bases). Trimming left V 2 bases short and J 1 base short, with 12 bases between. This CDR3 contains 16 residues. Per germline, CDR1 MDHEN and CDR2 SYDVKM. CDR3 amino acids: CASSLVGQGSGNTIYF. CDR3 nucleotide sequence: TGTGCCAGCAGTTTAGTGGGGCAGGGGTCTGGAAACACCATATATTTT.

The chain joins TRBV3-1 (or the pseudogene TRBV3-2) to TRBJ2-5; D might be TRBD1 or TRBD2, each matching 5 bases. V was shortened by 4 bases and J by 4 bases, with 13 bases between the two germline ends. The V gene's germline CDR1 is LGHDT and CDR2 YNNKEL (reference sequence). The CDR3 has 14 residues. The CDR3 region is CASSPPSGTETQYF. The CDR3 nucleotides read TGTGCCAGCAGCCCACCCTCAGGGACAGAGACCCAGTACTTC.

V usage is TRBV25-1 and J usage is TRBJ2-5, with D uncertain. V was clipped by 2 bases and J by 5 bases, with 12 bases between them. Germline V gives CDR1 MGHDK, CDR2 SYGVNS. The CDR3 runs to 14 residues. The CDR3 is CASSEQALGETQYF. CDR3 nucleotide sequence: TGTGCCAGCAGTGAACAGGCTCTGGGGGAGACCCAGTACTTC.

The J gene is TRBJ2-5, the V gene TRBV11-2; no reliable D call. The CDR3 totals 14 residues. From germline, CDR1 is SGHAT and CDR2 FQNNGV. V lost 2 bases and J 5 bases, leaving 12 bases between the germline ends. The CDR3 DNA reads TGTGCCAGCAGCTTATCTAGGACGAAGGAGACCCAGTACTTC. As protein: CASSLSRTKETQYF.

The count of this clone is one. The chain has TRBV15 and TRBJ2-3, with D possibly being TRBD1 (5 bases). The CDR3 runs to 15 residues. Germline-derived CDR1 and CDR2 are LNHNV and YYDKDF (reference sequence). V shed 0 bases and J shed 0 bases, with 7 bases lying between them. The CDR3 coding sequence is TGTGCCACCAGCAGAGATGGGGCGAGCACAGATACGCAGTATTTT. Protein: CATSRDGASTDTQYF.

Comments on this clone: Other DNA sequences within the sample encode an identical CDR3. This chain uses TRBV5-4 with TRBJ2-3; D is unclear. CDR3 length: 13 residues. The germline V gene encodes CDR1 SGHNT and CDR2 YYREEE (reference sequence). With 1 base removed from V and 0 bases from J, the gap between germline ends came to 3 bases. CDR3 amino acids: CASSLPSTDTQYF. CDR3 coding DNA: TGTGCCAGCAGCTTGCCTAGCACAGATACGCAGTATTTT.

The chain uses TRBV7-2 and TRBJ2-7, with D perhaps TRBD2 (5 bases). The CDR3 runs to 15 residues. V was trimmed by 6 bases and J by 2 bases, leaving 17 bases between them. Germline V gives CDR1 SGHTA, CDR2 FQGNSA. The CDR3 DNA follows: TGTGCCAGCAGGCTACACACAACCGGGACCTACGAGCAGTACTTC. Its translation: CASRLHTTGTYEQYF.

The chain links TRBV11-3 to TRBJ2-5; D might be TRBD2 (5 bases). Germline CDR1 and CDR2: SGHNT and YENEEA. V lost 5 bases and J lost 7, with 17 bases in between. This CDR3 is 14 amino acids long. The CDR3 loop reads CASSPGRGLRTQYF. The DNA for the CDR3 is TGTGCCAGCAGCCCAGGCCGGGGTTTGAGGACCCAGTACTTC.

This clone is a singleton in its sample. The chain uses TRBV18 and TRBJ2-7, with D perhaps matching TRBD1 (6 bases). With 2 bases removed from V and 3 bases from J, the gap between germline ends came to 11 bases. The CDR3 length is 14 residues. The germline gives CDR1 KGHSH, CDR2 LQKENI. The DNA of the CDR3 is TGTGCCAGCTCACCAATTCGGACAGACTACGAGCAGTACGTC. It specifies CASSPIRTDYEQYV.

DNA of the CDR3: TGTGCCAGTAACGAGCCGGGACGGCCGAACACTGAAGCTTTCTTT. Protein sequence: CASNEPGRPNTEAFF. This chain joins TRBV19 and TRBJ1-1; a weak D match, TRBD1 (5 bases). The CDR3 contains 15 residues. Germline V CDR1 and CDR2: LNHDA, SQIVND (reference sequence). V was trimmed by 7 bases and J by 1 base, leaving 16 bases between them.

The rearrangement links TRBV2 to TRBJ2-3; 9 positions agree with TRBD1. V lost 5 bases, J lost 1 base, and 4 bases stayed unmatched. The CDR3 consists of 15 residues. From germline, CDR1 is SNHLY and CDR2 FYNNEI. The CDR3 sequence is CASSPRTGGTDTQYF. The CDR3 DNA reads TGTGCCAGCAGTCCAAGGACAGGGGGCACAGATACGCAGTATTTT.

This clone was recorded only once. This sequence joins TRBV11-3 and TRBJ2-1; TRBD1 is a possible D gene (6 bases). Per germline, CDR1 SGHNT and CDR2 YENEEA. V was shortened by 8 bases and J by 8 bases, with 28 bases between the two germline ends. The CDR3 sequence is 17 residues long. CDR3 in amino acids: CASARGGLYTPGDEQFF. The CDR3 coding sequence is TGTGCCAGCGCCAGGGGCGGGCTTTATACCCCAGGTGATGAGCAGTTCTTC.

V and J are TRBV28 and TRBJ2-7, with D possibly being TRBD1 or TRBD2 (5 bases each). The germline V gene has CDR1 MDHEN and CDR2 SYDVKM. V lost 5 bases to trimming and J lost 2 bases, with 13 bases between them. The CDR3 consists of 14 residues. The CDR3 region has the DNA TGTGCCAGCAGTCGCCCCGGGGCACCCTACGAGCAGTACTTC. Protein sequence: CASSRPGAPYEQYF.

This chain links TRBV6-6 with TRBJ1-1, with D possibly being TRBD1 (6 bases). V was trimmed by 6 bases and J by 6 bases, leaving 17 bases between them. The CDR3 totals 14 residues. Germline loops: CDR1 MNHNY, CDR2 SVGAGI (reference sequence). The CDR3 nucleotides read TGTGCCAGCAGCTACGAGTCGGGGGCGGCTGAAGCTTTCTTT. Amino acid sequence: CASSYESGAAEAFF.

The chain carries TRBV6-1 and TRBJ1-2; 10 bases are shared with TRBD1. The CDR3 totals 14 residues. Germline V gene data show CDR1 as MNHNS and CDR2 as SASEGT. The ends lost 2 bases at V and 6 bases at J; junction bases unmatched: 3. CDR3 amino acids: CASSEPGTGDGYTF. In DNA form, the CDR3 reads TGTGCCAGCAGTGAACCCGGGACAGGGGATGGCTACACCTTC.

The rearrangement joins TRBV19 to TRBJ1-1; D is unresolved. Germline V CDR1 and CDR2: LNHDA, SQIVND (reference sequence). V lost 3 bases and J lost 3, with 14 bases in between. There are 15 residues in the CDR3. CDR3 nucleotides: TGTGCCAGTAGTATTTCCTCTAGACGAGACACTGAAGCTTTCTTT. The encoded protein is CASSISSRRDTEAFF.

This chain links TRBV5-5 with TRBJ2-7; 7 nucleotides agree with TRBD2. Trimming took 0 bases from V and 5 from J; bases not matched to a gene: 11. CDR3 length: 16 residues. The germline gives CDR1 SGHKS, CDR2 YYEKEE (reference sequence). CDR3 protein: CASSLGGVREAHEQYF. The CDR3 DNA sequence: TGTGCCAGCAGCTTGGGAGGGGTTCGGGAGGCCCACGAGCAGTACTTC.

The chain has TRBV29-1 and TRBJ1-2; D ambiguous. The ends were cut back, 1 base at V and 8 bases at J, with 14 bases in the middle. The CDR3 runs 13 residues. Germline CDR1 reads SQVTM; CDR2 reads ANQGSEA. Here the CDR3 reads CSVEGTIRSGYTF. The DNA for the CDR3 is TGCAGCGTTGAAGGGACCATACGCTCCGGCTACACCTTC.

The chain has TRBV18 and TRBJ2-7; D gene unclear. V was trimmed by 3 bases and J by 4 bases, leaving 10 bases between them. The length of the CDR3 is 13 residues. Germline V gene lookup returns CDR1 KGHSH and CDR2 LQKENI. CDR3 residues: CASSPPGVYEQYF. CDR3 nucleotides: TGTGCCAGCTCACCCCCCGGAGTATACGAGCAGTACTTC.

The chain combines TRBV2 with TRBJ1-6; weak D call: TRBD1 (6 bases). V shed 5 bases and J shed 8 bases, with 25 bases lying between them. The length of the CDR3 is 18 residues. Looked up from germline, CDR1 is SNHLY and CDR2 is FYNNEI. Here the CDR3 DNA reads TGTGCCAGCAGTTTCCAAGGGGGGACCCCAGGGGTATATTCACCCCTCCACTTT. Protein: CASSFQGGTPGVYSPLHF.

J is TRBJ2-1 and V is TRBV30; perhaps TRBD2 as D (6 bases). The CDR3 has 14 amino acids. Per the germline V gene, CDR1 is GTSNPN and CDR2 is SVGIG (reference sequence). The V and J ends lost 8 bases and 8 bases respectively, with 22 bases between them. The CDR3 reads CAALRDSTTDEQFF. The CDR3 nucleotides read TGTGCCGCATTGAGGGACTCGACCACCGATGAGCAGTTCTTC.